One sample yielded the 17 T cell receptor beta chains listed below, sequenced in a study of blood T cell repertoires in COVID-19. Only in-frame clones appear in the TCRdb table, and some are missing; sequencing was by immunoSEQ multiplex PCR. The sample records about 120,000 clones, approximately 87% being singletons. The specimen sequenced was peripheral blood. The receptors originated from a man between 60 and 70 years old with acute or convalescent COVID-19.

The chain recombines TRBV18 with TRBJ1-2; TRBD1 agrees at 10 bases. The CDR3 is 13 amino acids. The V gene end was trimmed by 3 bases and the J gene end by 6 bases; junction bases not matched to a gene: 1. Germline V gives CDR1 KGHSH, CDR2 LQKENI. In nucleotides, the CDR3 is TGTGCCAGCTCACCGGGACAGGGGAATGGCTACACCTTC. Translation gives CASSPGQGNGYTF.

The genes are TRBV19 and TRBJ2-7, with 12 bases lining up with TRBD1. Per germline, CDR1 LNHDA and CDR2 SQIVND (reference sequence). The V gene end was trimmed by 6 bases and the J gene end by 3 bases; junction bases not matched to a gene: 6. The CDR3 runs 15 residues. The CDR3 protein is CASSPGTGGYYEQYF. The CDR3 DNA sequence: TGTGCCAGTAGCCCAGGGACAGGGGGCTACTACGAGCAGTACTTC.

CDR3 bases: TGTGCCATCAGTGAGTCACCCTCGGCAGGGGTGTCCTACGAGCAGTACTTC. It encodes CAISESPSAGVSYEQYF. The rearrangement links TRBV10-3 to TRBJ2-7, with a tentative D call TRBD1 (6 bases). V was clipped by 0 bases and J by 1 base, with 16 bases between them. Per the germline V gene, CDR1 is ENHRY and CDR2 is SYGVKD. This CDR3 is 17 amino acids long.

This chain joins TRBV14 and TRBJ2-3; D ambiguous. This CDR3 is 15 amino acids long. The ends were cut back, 3 bases at V and 2 bases at J, with 12 bases in the middle. The germline gives CDR1 SGHDN, CDR2 FVKESK. CDR3 residues: CASSHGDTFTDTQYF. CDR3 nucleotides: TGTGCCAGCAGCCACGGCGACACCTTCACAGATACGCAGTATTTT.

The chain carries TRBV27 and TRBJ2-1, with 7 bases fitting TRBD2. Germline V CDR1 and CDR2: MNHEY, SMNVEV (reference sequence). The CDR3 is 17 residues long. V shed 4 bases, J shed 7 bases, and the junction held 16 bases outside the gene matches. The chain's CDR3 is CASSSSRRREGGNEQFF. CDR3 DNA sequence: TGTGCCAGCAGTTCCTCCCGCCGGAGGGAGGGTGGGAATGAGCAGTTCTTC.

The chain joins TRBV6-6 to TRBJ2-7; 8 bases align to TRBD1. The CDR3 consists of 13 residues. From germline, CDR1 is MNHNY and CDR2 SVGAGI (reference sequence). The V and J ends lost 2 bases and 5 bases, in that order; junction bases with no gene match: 2. CDR3 region: CASSYAGGDEQYF. DNA for the CDR3: TGTGCCAGCAGTTACGCAGGGGGCGACGAGCAGTACTTC.

The rearrangement links TRBV5-6 to TRBJ1-5, with 11 bases lining up with TRBD1. The CDR3 has 14 amino acids. The germline CDR1 and CDR2 sequences are SGHDT and YYEEEE. The ends lost 6 bases at V and 7 bases at J; junction bases unmatched: 6. This chain's CDR3 is CASTDRGRRQPQHF. CDR3 DNA sequence: TGTGCCAGCACGGACAGGGGGCGTCGGCAGCCCCAGCATTTT.

V and J are TRBV3-1 (or the pseudogene TRBV3-2) and TRBJ2-3, with D possibly matching TRBD1 (5 bases). This CDR3 is built from 13 residues. From germline, CDR1 is LGHDT and CDR2 YNNKEL (reference sequence). Trimming pared 6 bases from V and 0 bases from J, leaving 7 bases between. Here the CDR3 reads CASRGVSTDTQYF. The CDR3 nucleotides are TGTGCCAGCAGAGGGGTAAGCACAGATACGCAGTATTTT.

This clone was recorded once. The chain carries TRBV6-5 and TRBJ2-1; TRBD1 is a possible D gene (5 bases). The V end was cut by 6 bases, the J end by 15 bases, with 21 bases between. The CDR3 sequence is 13 residues long. Germline lookup yields CDR1 MNHEY and CDR2 SVGAGI. CDR3 sequence reads: CASSFDSLGNTFF. The CDR3 DNA reads TGTGCCAGCAGCTTCGACAGTTTAGGTAATACGTTCTTC.

J is TRBJ1-3 and V is TRBV4-3, with D tentatively TRBD1 (5 bases). Per the germline V gene, CDR1 is LGHNA and CDR2 is YSLEER. V lost 0 bases and J 0 bases, leaving 9 bases between the germline ends. The CDR3 has 16 residues. The CDR3 region has the DNA TGCGCCAGCAGCCAAGACTTTAGGGGCTCTGGAAACACCATATATTTT. This sequence encodes CASSQDFRGSGNTIYF.

The chain recombines TRBV14 with TRBJ2-1; a weak D match, TRBD2 (5 bases). Per germline, CDR1 SGHDN and CDR2 FVKESK. The CDR3 has 14 residues. Between the trimmed V and J ends, which lost 1 base and 8 bases, there was a span of 12 bases. CDR3 amino acids: CASSQGLASDEQFF. The DNA of the CDR3 is TGTGCCAGCAGCCAAGGGCTAGCCAGCGATGAGCAGTTCTTC. Variable domain in full (rest from reference TRBV14 and TRBJ2-1): EAGVTQFPSHSVIEKGQTVTLRCDPISGHDNLYWYRRVMGKEIKFLLHFVKESKQDESGMPNNRFLAERTGGTYSTLKVQPAELEDSGVYFCASSQGLASDEQFFGPGTRLTVL.

The CDR3 here is CASSDLRDRGPMGYTF. In DNA, the CDR3 is TGTGCCAGCAGCGATCTACGGGACAGGGGACCTATGGGCTACACCTTC. The chain links TRBV9 to TRBJ1-2; TRBD1 agrees at 10 bases. The CDR3 runs 16 residues. The junction had 13 bases not matched to a gene; V was cut back by 3 bases and J by 8 bases. The germline V gene has CDR1 SGDLS and CDR2 YYNGEE.

The chain employs TRBV2 and TRBJ2-1; D not certain. V lost 4 bases, J lost 7 bases, and 11 bases lay in between. The CDR3 sequence is 13 residues long. CDR1 is SNHLY and CDR2 is FYNNEI in the germline V gene. The CDR3 spells CASSVLAENEQFF. In nucleotides, the CDR3 is TGTGCCAGCAGTGTGTTGGCGGAAAATGAGCAGTTCTTC. Combining the CDR3 with reference TRBV2 and TRBJ2-1 gives the whole variable domain EPEVTQTPSHQVTQMGQEVILRCVPISNHLYFYWYRQILGQKVEFLVSFYNNEISEKSEIFDDQFSVERPDGSNFTLKIRSTKLEDSAMYFCASSVLAENEQFFGPGTRLTVL.

On this clone: This sample includes further DNA sequences coding for the same CDR3. The chain employs TRBV3-1 (or the pseudogene TRBV3-2) and TRBJ2-3, with 12 bases aligning to TRBD2. J lost 6 bases, V lost 4 bases, and 5 bases had no gene match. This CDR3 contains 15 residues. From germline, CDR1 is LGHDT and CDR2 YNNKEL (reference sequence). Written as DNA, the CDR3 is TGTGCCAGCAGCCGACTAGCGGGAGAAGGGGATACGCAGTATTTT. It yields the protein CASSRLAGEGDTQYF.

V and J are TRBV12-3 or TRBV12-4 and TRBJ2-7, with D maybe TRBD2 (5 bases). CDR3 size: 12 residues. The V and J ends lost 5 bases and 1 base respectively, with 6 bases between them. This chain's CDR3 is CASSRESYEQYF. CDR3 bases: TGTGCCAGCAGTCGGGAATCCTACGAGCAGTACTTC.

The chain combines TRBV27 with TRBJ2-1, with D possibly TRBD2 on 5 matching bases. CDR1 is MNHEY and CDR2 is SMNVEV in the germline V gene (reference sequence). The CDR3 is made up of 13 amino acids. Trimming took off 8 bases at V and 8 bases at J, with 16 bases between the two ends. This chain's CDR3 is CASCPADGDEQFF. The CDR3, as DNA: TGTGCCAGCTGCCCGGCCGACGGGGATGAGCAGTTCTTC.

Comment on this clone: This sample also contains other DNA sequences that code for the same CDR3. The rearrangement uses TRBV6-2 or TRBV6-3 and TRBJ1-1; no firm D call. The CDR3 loop spans 13 amino acids. V was cut by 0 bases and J by 5 bases, with 7 bases left in between. The germline V gene encodes CDR1 MNHEY and CDR2 SVGEGT. In DNA, the CDR3 is TGTGCCAGCAGTTACTCGAGAGGGACTGAAGCTTTCTTT. Translating it yields CASSYSRGTEAFF.